These T cell receptor beta chains were read from a single sample in a study of patients and donors after allogeneic stem cell transplantation. TCRdb re-called the RT-PCR reads with MiXCR, one entry per CDR3 protein. The sample carries about 960,000 distinct CDR3 sequences, 15% to 20% recorded once. The sequencing sample was made of blood, either unsorted or a sorted T cell fraction (not recorded which). These receptor sequences come from a human donor who was either an allogeneic HSCT recipient or a stem cell or donor lymphocyte infusion donor (not recorded which). It is not recorded whose cells these are; they may come from a transplant donor. Each CDR3 is given with its conserved first and last residue. D genes are given only for firm matches. Not all rows give a size; the values are once, few, many and, for expanded clones, a class.

abundance	v_gene	d_gene	j_gene	CDR3nt	CDR3aa
NA	TRBV6-6	NA	TRBJ1-1	TGTGCCAGCAGTTATGGTTTAACCACTGAAGCTTTCTTT	CASSYGLTTEAFF
NA	TRBV12-3/TRBV12-4	NA	TRBJ2-7	TGTGCCAGCAGTCCGTTTGAGGGCGGCTACGAGCAGTACTTC	CASSPFEGGYEQYF
few	TRBV19	TRBD1	TRBJ1-1	TGTGCCAGTAGTATGTCCCAGGGGGACACTGAAGCTTTCTTT	CASSMSQGDTEAFF
NA	TRBV3-1	NA	TRBJ1-1	TGTGCCAGCAGCCAGAGAGACAAGAACACTGAAGCTTTCTTT	CASSQRDKNTEAFF
few	TRBV12-3/TRBV12-4	NA	TRBJ1-2	TGTGCCAGCAGTTTATGGCTCCTAAGCCACTATGGCTACACCTTC	CASSLWLLSHYGYTF
few	TRBV7-2	NA	TRBJ2-5	TGTGCCAGCAGCCGCACATACCCCTGGACGCCACAAGAGACCCAGTACTTC	CASSRTYPWTPQETQYF
many	TRBV27	TRBD1	TRBJ2-7	TGTGCCAGCAGGCCCGGGACAGCCTACGAGCAGTACTTC	CASRPGTAYEQYF
few	TRBV29-1	TRBD1	TRBJ1-1	TGCAGCGCGACAGGGGGCCTCTTTTTTCCCATGAACACTGAAGCTTTCTTT	CSATGGLFFPMNTEAFF
NA	TRBV3-1	TRBD1	TRBJ2-2	TGTGCCAGCAACCGGGGACAGAACCCACCACGGGAGCTGTTTTTT	CASNRGQNPPRELFF
NA	TRBV21-1	NA	TRBJ2-1	TGTGCCAGCAGCAAGGGGATCCTACCCTGGGGGCCCTACAATGAGCAGTTCTTC	CASSKGILPWGPYNEQFF
NA	TRBV20-1	NA	TRBJ2-1	TGCAGTGCTAGGGGGATGCGACTAGGATTCAACAATGAGCAGCTCTTC	CSARGMRLGFNNEQLF
few	TRBV6-1	NA	TRBJ2-1	TGTGCCAGCAGCGTACAAAGGGTGGCCAATGAGCAGTTCTTC	CASSVQRVANEQFF
NA	TRBV21-1	NA	TRBJ1-1	TGTGCCAGCAGCAAATGGGTGGCAGGGCCCACTGAAGCTTTCTTT	CASSKWVAGPTEAFF
NA	TRBV10-3	TRBD1	TRBJ2-5	TGTGCCATCAGTGGCCCGCTCGACAGGGACGGAGAGACCCAGTACTTC	CAISGPLDRDGETQYF
NA	TRBV15	TRBD2	TRBJ2-1	TGTGCCACCAGCAGAGATGGGACTAGCGGGAGACCTTCCTACAATGAGCAGTTCTTC	CATSRDGTSGRPSYNEQFF
few	TRBV12-3/TRBV12-4	NA	TRBJ1-2	TGTGCCAGCAGTTTCGACAGGCGGTATAACTATGGCTACACCTTC	CASSFDRRYNYGYTF
NA	TRBV25-1	NA	TRBJ1-2	TGTGCCAGCAGTGAAACCGGGGGGGCTAACTATGGCTACACCTTC	CASSETGGANYGYTF
NA	TRBV12-3/TRBV12-4	NA	TRBJ2-4	TGTGCCAGCAGTCTCGACAGCAACATTCAGTACTTC	CASSLDSNIQYF
few	TRBV6-1	TRBD2	TRBJ2-5	TGTGCCAGCAGTCTTCAGACTAGCGAGACCCAGTACTTC	CASSLQTSETQYF
NA	TRBV9	NA	TRBJ2-6	TGTGCCAGCAGCGTACTCGGTTCTGGGGCCAACGTCCTGACTTTC	CASSVLGSGANVLTF
few	TRBV29-1	NA	TRBJ2-3	TGCAGCGCCCAAATTACCACTAGCACAGATACGCAGTATTTT	CSAQITTSTDTQYF
NA	TRBV6-2/TRBV6-3	TRBD1	TRBJ1-2	TGTGCCAGCAGCAAACAGGGGGCTGGAGGCTACACCTTC	CASSKQGAGGYTF
few	TRBV4-1	NA	TRBJ2-5	TGCGCCAGCAGCCAAGTTCTGGGGCCCAAAGAGACCCAGTACTTC	CASSQVLGPKETQYF
many	TRBV25-1	NA	TRBJ1-2	TGTGCCAGCAGTGATGGGCGAGGACGCGCTGGCTACACCTTC	CASSDGRGRAGYTF
NA	TRBV5-1	NA	TRBJ2-7	TGCGCCAGCAGCCCCCGTACCGACGTAACCTACGAGCAGTACTTC	CASSPRTDVTYEQYF
NA	TRBV27	NA	TRBJ2-7	TGTGCCAGCAGTTTAGGGGGTACGAGTGAGCAGTACTTC	CASSLGGTSEQYF
few	TRBV24-1	NA	TRBJ1-1	TGTGCCACCAGTGGGGGGGGGCGGAACACTGAAGCTTTCTTT	CATSGGGRNTEAFF
NA	TRBV2	NA	TRBJ2-1	TGTGCCAGCATTCGTAGGCCGTACAATGAGCAGTTCTTC	CASIRRPYNEQFF
NA	TRBV7-2	TRBD2	TRBJ2-7	TGTGCCAGCAGCTTATGGCGGGGGTACGAGCAGTACTTC	CASSLWRGYEQYF